Below are 21 T cell receptor beta chains sequenced from a single sample in a study of CD8 T cells in ankylosing spondylitis. Study-wide points: What seemed typical of ankylosing spondylitis blood was a TCR beta motif built from roughly eight highly homologous variants.

These receptors' antigens are unknown. TCRdb re-derived calls from the 5' RACE reads in MiXCR, one entry per CDR3 protein. This sample has approximately 400,000 distinct CDR3 sequences; 25% to 30% occur once, and the top ten carry about 0.92%. Sequenced material: blood, either unsorted or a sorted T cell fraction (not recorded which). The receptors originated from a male donor with ankylosing spondylitis.

This clonotype was found a few times. This chain links TRBV3-1 with TRBJ2-1, with no clear D. Germline CDR1 reads LGHDT; CDR2 reads YNNKEL (reference sequence). The ends were cut back, 3 bases at V and 0 bases at J, with 9 bases in the middle. This CDR3 is 15 amino acids long. The DNA of the CDR3 is TGTGCCAGCAGCCAGTTACTCTTCTCCTACAATGAGCAGTTCTTC. It yields the protein CASSQLLFSYNEQFF.

This clonotype has more than one count but fewer than ten. The rearrangement joins TRBV7-2 to TRBJ1-2, with D unresolved. CDR3 length equals 14 residues. V was trimmed by 2 bases and J by 2 bases, leaving 9 bases between them. The V gene's germline CDR1 is SGHTA and CDR2 FQGNSA. CDR3 bases: TGTGCCAGCAGCTTAAGTGCAGGAAACTATGGCTACACCTTC. It encodes CASSLSAGNYGYTF.

This clonotype was seen more than once but under ten times. CDR3 in amino acids: CASSFKGGDEKLFF. CDR3 nucleotides: TGCGCCAGCAGCTTTAAGGGAGGGGATGAAAAACTGTTTTTT. The chain combines TRBV5-1 with TRBJ1-4; tentatively, D is TRBD1 (5 bases). V was shortened by 2 bases and J by 6 bases, with 11 bases between the two germline ends. Per the germline V gene, CDR1 is SGHRS and CDR2 is YFSETQ. The CDR3 has 14 residues.

This clonotype has more than one count but fewer than ten. The chain employs TRBV20-1 and TRBJ1-2, with 10 bases aligning to TRBD1. The CDR3 length is 15 residues. V trimming: 6 bases; J trimming: 0 bases; junction bases outside the gene matches: 7. Germline CDR1 reads DFQATT; CDR2 reads SNEGSKA (reference sequence). CDR3 DNA sequence: TGCAGTGCGACAGGGGGCGCTGCGGCTAACTATGGCTACACCTTC. As protein: CSATGGAAANYGYTF.

This chain links TRBV5-1 with TRBJ1-5; perhaps TRBD1 as D (6 bases). The V and J ends lost 0 bases and 4 bases respectively, with 8 bases between them. The germline V gene encodes CDR1 SGHRS and CDR2 YFSETQ. The CDR3 spans 14 residues. The CDR3 coding sequence is TGCGCCAGCAGCTTGGAAACAGGGAATCAGCCCCAGCATTTT. Encoded protein: CASSLETGNQPQHF.

CDR3 protein: CASSRSFETSEQYF. In DNA form, the CDR3 reads TGTGCCAGCAGCCGCTCTTTCGAGACCTCCGAGCAGTACTTC. This chain joins TRBV28 and TRBJ2-7; D remains ambiguous. CDR3 length: 14 amino acids. V was trimmed by 6 bases and J by 6 bases, leaving 18 bases between them. Germline V gene lookup returns CDR1 MDHEN and CDR2 SYDVKM. Complete variable domain (other parts from reference TRBV28 and TRBJ2-7): DVKVTQSSRYLVKRTGEKVFLECVQDMDHENMFWYRQDPGLGLRLIYFSYDVKMKEKGDIPEGYSVSREKKERFSLILESASTNQTSMYLCASSRSFETSEQYFGPGTRLTVT.

This clonotype has just a few counts. J is TRBJ2-7 and V is TRBV7-9; D may be TRBD2 (6 bases). CDR3 length: 14 residues. V was cut by 5 bases and J by 3 bases, with 14 bases left in between. The germline CDR1 and CDR2 sequences are SEHNR and FQNEAQ (reference sequence). The CDR3 reads CASSLYAGNYEQYV. Written as DNA, the CDR3 is TGTGCCAGCAGCCTATATGCGGGAAACTACGAGCAGTACGTC.

The J gene is TRBJ2-7, the V gene TRBV29-1; a possible D gene is TRBD1 (5 bases). The CDR3 sequence is 12 residues long. Trimming pared 4 bases from V and 4 bases from J, leaving 11 bases between. CDR1 and CDR2 from the germline V gene are SQVTM and ANQGSEA. Written as DNA, the CDR3 is TGCAGCGTTGGGACAACTCCATACGAGCAGTACTTC. It yields the protein CSVGTTPYEQYF.

In this sample, this clonotype turned up a few times. The V gene is TRBV18, the J gene TRBJ2-3, with 10 bases identical to TRBD2. The CDR3 is made up of 16 amino acids. Germline-derived CDR1 and CDR2 are KGHSH and LQKENI. V shed 3 bases, J shed 1 base, and the junction held 4 bases outside the gene matches. The CDR3 sequence is CASSPVGTSGTDTQYF. In nucleotides, the CDR3 is TGTGCCAGCTCACCGGTAGGGACTAGCGGCACAGATACGCAGTATTTT.

The rearrangement joins TRBV5-1 to TRBJ1-6; D unresolved. The CDR3 is made up of 14 amino acids. The germline V gene encodes CDR1 SGHRS and CDR2 YFSETQ. Deletions cut 0 bases from V and 8 bases from J, with 9 bases between. The CDR3: CASSLDTVDSPLHF. The CDR3 bases are TGCGCCAGCAGCTTGGATACCGTGGATTCACCCCTCCACTTT. The entire variable domain, with the rest obtained from reference TRBV5-1 and TRBJ1-6, is as follows: KAGVTQTPRYLIKTRGQQVTLSCSPISGHRSVSWYQQTPGQGLQFLFEYFSETQRNKGNFPGRFSGRQFSNSRSEMNVSTLELGDSALYLCASSLDTVDSPLHFGNGTRLTVT.

The J gene is TRBJ2-2, the V gene TRBV20-1; 10 positions agree with TRBD2. V lost 0 bases, J lost 4 bases, and 5 bases stayed unmatched. Germline V gene data show CDR1 as DFQATT and CDR2 as SNEGSKA (reference sequence). The CDR3 length is 16 residues. The CDR3 sequence: CSARDPSGRGTGELFF. CDR3 DNA sequence: TGCAGTGCTAGAGATCCTAGCGGGAGAGGCACCGGGGAGCTGTTTTTT.

For this clonotype: Lacking the conserved final phenylalanine or tryptophan, this CDR3 likely reflects a read error. The chain combines TRBV20-1 with TRBJ2-1; the match to TRBD2 covers 12 bases. With 6 bases clipped from V and 6 bases from J, the junction kept 6 bases outside the gene matches. The CDR3 is 14 residues long. Looked up from germline, CDR1 is DFQATT and CDR2 is SNEGSKA (reference sequence). This CDR3 reads CSALTSGRGNEQFY. The CDR3 DNA sequence: TGCAGTGCGTTGACTAGCGGGAGAGGCAATGAGCAGTTCTAC.

V and J are TRBV20-1 and TRBJ1-4, with D possibly being TRBD1 (5 bases). CDR1 and CDR2 (germline): DFQATT, SNEGSKA (reference sequence). The germline V and J ends were trimmed by 6 bases and 6 bases, with 14 bases remaining between them. This CDR3 is 13 amino acids long. In nucleotides, the CDR3 is TGCAGTGCCAACCGGGGCCGGCATGAAAAACTGTTTTTT. This sequence encodes CSANRGRHEKLFF.

Details on this clonotype: The junction departs from the called germline gene at one end, perhaps through a read error. The chain is built from TRBV5-1 and TRBJ2-2; D possibly corresponds to TRBD2 (5 bases). The V gene's germline CDR1 is SGHRS and CDR2 YFSETQ. There are 14 residues in the CDR3. The CDR3 protein is CASGPVANAGELFF. CDR3 sequence (DNA): TGCGCCAGCGGACCCGTAGCGAACGCCGGGGAGCTGTTTTTT.

This clonotype was seen many times. The chain combines TRBV7-8 with TRBJ1-6; the D gene is possibly TRBD1 (6 bases). CDR1 and CDR2 from the germline V gene are SGHVS and FQNEAQ. This CDR3 has 14 residues. The V gene lost 3 bases and the J gene lost 4 bases, with 7 bases spanning the gap. The CDR3 region is CASSFQGYNSPLHF. The DNA of the CDR3 is TGTGCCAGCAGCTTCCAGGGGTATAATTCACCCCTCCACTTT.

This clonotype was counted only a few times. The V gene is TRBV27, the J gene TRBJ2-7; perhaps TRBD1 as D (7 bases). The V end was cut by 3 bases, the J end by 5 bases, with 17 bases between. The germline gives CDR1 MNHEY, CDR2 SMNVEV (reference sequence). The CDR3 totals 15 residues. The chain's CDR3 is CASSLEGAPFDEQYF. The CDR3 nucleotides read TGTGCCAGCAGTTTGGAGGGGGCACCATTCGACGAGCAGTACTTC.

The CDR3 DNA reads TGTGCCTTGCAGTCCGATAGGGGTTCGGCCTACGAGCAGTACTTC. Translating it yields CALQSDRGSAYEQYF. The chain is built from TRBV6-1 and TRBJ2-7; tentative D call: TRBD1 (5 bases). Germline V lookup: CDR1 MNHNS, CDR2 SASEGT. This CDR3 has 15 amino acids. The V end lost 11 bases, the J end lost 2 bases, and 22 bases lay between the germline ends.

The chain employs TRBV29-1 and TRBJ2-7; D gene ambiguous. Trimming shortened V by 6 bases and J by 0 bases, and 9 bases separated the two germline ends. The CDR3 has 12 residues. Germline-derived CDR1 and CDR2 are SQVTM and ANQGSEA. The CDR3 coding sequence is TGCAGCGTGCTTGACGGCTCCTACGAGCAGTACTTC. Its protein is CSVLDGSYEQYF.

This rearrangement joins TRBV5-1 to TRBJ2-1, with 9 bases aligning to TRBD2. Per germline, CDR1 SGHRS and CDR2 YFSETQ. The CDR3 has 16 residues. J gave up 4 bases and V 3 bases, and 8 bases lay outside the gene matches. This chain's CDR3 is CASSWTTSGGYNEQFF. DNA for the CDR3: TGCGCCAGCAGCTGGACGACTAGCGGAGGATACAATGAGCAGTTCTTC. Complete variable domain (other parts from reference TRBV5-1 and TRBJ2-1): KAGVTQTPRYLIKTRGQQVTLSCSPISGHRSVSWYQQTPGQGLQFLFEYFSETQRNKGNFPGRFSGRQFSNSRSEMNVSTLELGDSALYLCASSWTTSGGYNEQFFGPGTRLTVL.

The J gene is TRBJ1-1, the V gene TRBV5-5, with D possibly matching TRBD1 (6 bases). The CDR3 extends over 15 amino acids. The V end was cut by 3 bases, the J end by 4 bases, with 16 bases between. Germline V CDR1 and CDR2: SGHKS, YYEKEE (reference sequence). The chain's CDR3 is CASSWEQGGGTEAFF. The CDR3 DNA follows: TGTGCCAGCAGCTGGGAACAGGGAGGAGGCACTGAAGCTTTCTTT. The full variable domain, rest sourced from reference TRBV5-5 and TRBJ1-1, is DAGVTQSPTHLIKTRGQQVTLRCSPISGHKSVSWYQQVLGQGPQFIFQYYEKEERGRGNFPDRFSARQFPNYSSELNVNALLLGDSALYLCASSWEQGGGTEAFFGQGTRLTVV.

CDR3 protein: CSARIHPINEQFF. The CDR3 coding sequence is TGCAGTGCTAGAATTCACCCTATCAATGAGCAGTTCTTC. This chain links TRBV20-1 with TRBJ2-1; D unclear. The V gene lost 2 bases and the J gene lost 6 bases, with 11 bases spanning the gap. This CDR3 is built from 13 residues. Looked up from germline, CDR1 is DFQATT and CDR2 is SNEGSKA (reference sequence).